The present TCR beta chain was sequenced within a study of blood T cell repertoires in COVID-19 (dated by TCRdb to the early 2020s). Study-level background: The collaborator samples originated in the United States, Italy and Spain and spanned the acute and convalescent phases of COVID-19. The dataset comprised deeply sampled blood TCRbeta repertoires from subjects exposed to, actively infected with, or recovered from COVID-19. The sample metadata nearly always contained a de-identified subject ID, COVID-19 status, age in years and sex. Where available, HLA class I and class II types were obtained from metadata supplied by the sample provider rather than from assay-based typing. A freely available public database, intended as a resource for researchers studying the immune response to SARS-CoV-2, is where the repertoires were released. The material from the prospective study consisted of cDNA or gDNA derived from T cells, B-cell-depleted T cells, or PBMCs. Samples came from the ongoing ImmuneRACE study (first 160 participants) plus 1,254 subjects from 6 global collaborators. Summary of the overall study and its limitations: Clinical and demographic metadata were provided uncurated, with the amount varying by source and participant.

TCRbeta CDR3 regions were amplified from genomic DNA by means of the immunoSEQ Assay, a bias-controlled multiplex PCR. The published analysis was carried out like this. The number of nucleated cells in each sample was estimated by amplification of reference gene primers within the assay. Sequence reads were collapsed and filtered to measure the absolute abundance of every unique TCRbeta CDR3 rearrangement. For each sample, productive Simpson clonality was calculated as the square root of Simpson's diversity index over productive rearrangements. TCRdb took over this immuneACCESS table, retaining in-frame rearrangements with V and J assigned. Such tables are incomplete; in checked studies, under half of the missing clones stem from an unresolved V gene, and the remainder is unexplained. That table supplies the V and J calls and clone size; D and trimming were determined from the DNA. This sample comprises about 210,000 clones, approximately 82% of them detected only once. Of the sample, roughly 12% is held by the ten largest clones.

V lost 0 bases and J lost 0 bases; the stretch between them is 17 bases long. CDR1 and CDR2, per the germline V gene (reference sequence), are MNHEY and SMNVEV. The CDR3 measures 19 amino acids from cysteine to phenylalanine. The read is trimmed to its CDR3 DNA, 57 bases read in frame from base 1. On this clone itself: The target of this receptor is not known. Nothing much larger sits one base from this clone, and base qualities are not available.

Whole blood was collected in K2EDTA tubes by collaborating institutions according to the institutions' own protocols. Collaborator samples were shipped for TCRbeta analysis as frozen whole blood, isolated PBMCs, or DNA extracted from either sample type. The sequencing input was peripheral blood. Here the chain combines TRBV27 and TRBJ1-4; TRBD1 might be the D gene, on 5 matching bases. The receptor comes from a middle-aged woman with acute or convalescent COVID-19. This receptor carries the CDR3 CASSLSSRVGFATNEKLFF. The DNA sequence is TGTGCCAGCAGTTTATCTAGCAGGGTGGGCTTTGCAACTAATGAAAAACTGTTTTTT.